This TCR beta chain was sequenced in a study of blood T cell repertoires in COVID-19. Study-wide background: Nucleic acid was either cDNA or gDNA, and it came from T cells, B-cell-depleted T cells, or PBMCs.

Per the study methods: Nucleated cell counts were estimated from reference gene primer amplification. The method was immunoSEQ multiplex PCR; TCRdb's version includes in-frame clones alone and lacks a portion of them. That table is the source of V, J and clone size, and D and trimming were worked out from the DNA. Of about 190,000 clones listed, 70% to 90% are singletons. Trimming cost V 1 base and J 3 bases; bases outside gene matches: 4. CDR3 length: 17 residues. Germline V gives CDR1 LGHDT, CDR2 YNNKEL (reference sequence). The chain is built from TRBV3-1 (or the pseudogene TRBV3-2) and TRBJ2-4; TRBD2 matches 12 bases. Source material: peripheral blood. This sequence was found in a man aged 25 to 45 with acute or convalescent COVID-19. The CDR3 loop reads CASSQGLAGGNKNIQYF. As DNA, the CDR3 is TGTGCCAGCAGCCAAGGCCTAGCGGGGGGGAACAAAAACATTCAGTACTTC.